Listed here are 7 T cell receptor beta chains from one sample, sequenced in a study of shared clonotypes between healthy human individuals. CD45RO negativity and positive selection for CCR7 defined naive CD8 cells, a population that excluded terminally differentiated effector memory CD45RA+ cells. Repertoires were generated with immunoSEQ multiplex PCR, while TCRdb's copy carries only in-frame clones and drops some. The sample includes roughly 2.1 million clones, more than 85% seen only once; the top ten take roughly 1.8%. The sequencing sample was made of naive CD8+ T cells from PBMCs. These receptors were collected from a man aged 18 to 30 in good health. Some clones in this sample may be carry-over from other donors' samples.

This sequence joins TRBV5-5 and TRBJ2-1; 10 bases align to TRBD2. CDR1 is SGHKS, CDR2 YYEKEE, per germline (reference sequence). With 2 bases clipped from V and 0 bases from J, the junction kept 11 bases outside the gene matches. The CDR3 loop spans 19 amino acids. CDR3 bases: TGTGCCAGCAGCTTTTTGTTACTAGCGGGAACCAACTCCTACAATGAGCAGTTCTTC. It specifies CASSFLLLAGTNSYNEQFF.

V gene TRBV11-2 combines with J gene TRBJ2-5; D is undetermined. This CDR3 region has 14 residues. Trimming removed 4 bases at V and 4 bases at J, with 13 bases between. CDR1 and CDR2 (germline): SGHAT, FQNNGV. Here the CDR3 reads CASSSRTRRETQYF. The CDR3 region has the DNA TGTGCCAGCAGCTCCCGAACCCGTCGAGAGACCCAGTACTTC.

The chain joins TRBV19 to TRBJ2-7; 9 bases are shared with TRBD1. This CDR3 has 15 amino acids. Germline lookup yields CDR1 LNHDA and CDR2 SQIVND (reference sequence). J gave up 2 bases and V 5 bases, and 7 bases lay outside the gene matches. The CDR3 spells CASSPRTGDPYEQYF. In DNA form, the CDR3 reads TGTGCCAGTAGTCCCAGGACAGGGGATCCCTACGAGCAGTACTTC.

The J gene is TRBJ2-3, the V gene TRBV25-1; a possible D gene is TRBD2 (5 bases). Trimming pared 1 base from V and 6 bases from J, leaving 14 bases between. CDR1 is MGHDK and CDR2 is SYGVNS in the germline V gene. CDR3 length equals 15 residues. The CDR3 loop reads CASSEFGGGGDTQYF. In nucleotides, the CDR3 is TGTGCCAGCAGTGAATTCGGCGGTGGAGGTGATACGCAGTATTTT. Filled out from reference TRBV25-1 and TRBJ2-3, the complete variable domain reads EADIYQTPRYLVIGTGKKITLECSQTMGHDKMYWYQQDPGMELHLIHYSYGVNSTEKGDLSSESTVSRIRTEHFPLTLESARPSHTSQYLCASSEFGGGGDTQYFGPGTRLTVL.

Here the CDR3 DNA reads TGTGCCAGCAGCACCCGGGGGGACCTTAACTATGGCTACACCTTC. Translating gives CASSTRGDLNYGYTF. V is TRBV11-2 and J is TRBJ1-2, with a tentative D call TRBD1 (5 bases). The germline CDR1 and CDR2 sequences are SGHAT and FQNNGV. Trimming cost V 5 bases and J 1 base, with 14 bases left between them. This CDR3 is 15 amino acids long.

The sample holds one count of this clone. The J gene is TRBJ2-3, the V gene TRBV5-4, with 11 positions matching TRBD2. This CDR3 is built from 17 residues. The V and J ends lost 2 bases and 2 bases, in that order; junction bases with no gene match: 7. Germline V lookup: CDR1 SGHNT, CDR2 YYREEE (reference sequence). The CDR3 sequence is CASSLELAGGPTDTQYF. The CDR3 coding sequence is TGTGCCAGCAGCTTAGAATTAGCGGGAGGGCCCACAGATACGCAGTATTTT. Combining the CDR3 with reference TRBV5-4 and TRBJ2-3 gives the whole variable domain ETGVTQSPTHLIKTRGQQVTLRCSSQSGHNTVSWYQQALGQGPQFIFQYYREEENGRGNFPPRFSGLQFPNYSSELNVNALELDDSALYLCASSLELAGGPTDTQYFGPGTRLTVL.

The chain combines TRBV4-1 with TRBJ1-3; 9 bases are shared with TRBD1. The length of the CDR3 is 16 residues. Unmatched junction bases numbered 5, after V lost 5 bases and J lost 0 bases. CDR1 and CDR2 (germline): MGHRA, YSYEKL. The CDR3 DNA is TGCGCCAGCAGCACTGGACAGGGGAGCTCTGGAAACACCATATATTTT. This encodes CASSTGQGSSGNTIYF.